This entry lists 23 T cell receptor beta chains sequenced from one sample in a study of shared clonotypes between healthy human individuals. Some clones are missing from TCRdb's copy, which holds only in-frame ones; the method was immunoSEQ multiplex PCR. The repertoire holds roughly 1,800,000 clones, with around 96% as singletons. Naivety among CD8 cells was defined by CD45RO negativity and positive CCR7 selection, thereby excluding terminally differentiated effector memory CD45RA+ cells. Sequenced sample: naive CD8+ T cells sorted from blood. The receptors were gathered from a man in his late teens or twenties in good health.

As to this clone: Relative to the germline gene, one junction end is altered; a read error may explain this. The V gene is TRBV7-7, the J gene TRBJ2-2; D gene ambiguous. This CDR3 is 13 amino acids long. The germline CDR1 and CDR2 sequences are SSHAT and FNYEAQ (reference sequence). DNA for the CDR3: TGTGCTAGCAGCTTGATGGCCACCGGGGAGCTGTTTTTT. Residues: CASSLMATGELFF.

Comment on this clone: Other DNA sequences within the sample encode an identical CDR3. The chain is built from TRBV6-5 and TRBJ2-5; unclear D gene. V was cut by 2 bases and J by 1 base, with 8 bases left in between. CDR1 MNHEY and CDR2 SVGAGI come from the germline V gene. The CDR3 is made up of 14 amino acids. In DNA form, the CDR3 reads TGTGCCAGCAGTTACGGGGTAGGCCAAGAGACCCAGTACTTC. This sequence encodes CASSYGVGQETQYF.

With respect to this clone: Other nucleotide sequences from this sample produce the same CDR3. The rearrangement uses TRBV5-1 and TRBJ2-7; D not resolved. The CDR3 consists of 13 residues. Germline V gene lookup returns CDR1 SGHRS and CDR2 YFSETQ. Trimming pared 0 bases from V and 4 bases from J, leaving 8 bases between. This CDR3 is CASSLGIGYEQYF. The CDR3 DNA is TGCGCCAGCAGCTTGGGGATTGGGTACGAGCAGTACTTC. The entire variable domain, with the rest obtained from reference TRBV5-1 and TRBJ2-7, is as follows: KAGVTQTPRYLIKTRGQQVTLSCSPISGHRSVSWYQQTPGQGLQFLFEYFSETQRNKGNFPGRFSGRQFSNSRSEMNVSTLELGDSALYLCASSLGIGYEQYFGPGTRLTVT.

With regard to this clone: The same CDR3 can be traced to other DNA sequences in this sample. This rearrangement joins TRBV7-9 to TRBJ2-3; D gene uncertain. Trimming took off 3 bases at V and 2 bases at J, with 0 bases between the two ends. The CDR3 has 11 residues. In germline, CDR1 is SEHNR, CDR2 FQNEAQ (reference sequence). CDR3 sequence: CASSFTDTQYF. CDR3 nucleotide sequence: TGTGCCAGCAGCTTCACAGATACGCAGTATTTT.

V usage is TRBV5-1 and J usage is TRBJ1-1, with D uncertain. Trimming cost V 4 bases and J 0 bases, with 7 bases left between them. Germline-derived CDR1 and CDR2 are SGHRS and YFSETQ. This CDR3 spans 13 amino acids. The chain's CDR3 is CASSETMNTEAFF. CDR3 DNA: TGCGCCAGCAGCGAAACTATGAACACTGAAGCTTTCTTT.

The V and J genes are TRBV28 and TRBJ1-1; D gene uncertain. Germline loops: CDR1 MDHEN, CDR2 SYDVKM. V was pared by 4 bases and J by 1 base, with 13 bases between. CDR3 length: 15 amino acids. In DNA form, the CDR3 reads TGTGCCAGCAGTTCCGGCCCAACAGCGAACACTGAAGCTTTCTTT. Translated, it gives CASSSGPTANTEAFF.

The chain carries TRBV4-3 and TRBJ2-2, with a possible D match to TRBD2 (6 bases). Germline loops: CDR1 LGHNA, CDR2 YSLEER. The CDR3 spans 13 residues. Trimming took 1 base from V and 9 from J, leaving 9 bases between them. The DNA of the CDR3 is TGCGCCAGCAGCCAAGGAACTAGCAGGGAGCTGTTTTTT. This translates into CASSQGTSRELFF.

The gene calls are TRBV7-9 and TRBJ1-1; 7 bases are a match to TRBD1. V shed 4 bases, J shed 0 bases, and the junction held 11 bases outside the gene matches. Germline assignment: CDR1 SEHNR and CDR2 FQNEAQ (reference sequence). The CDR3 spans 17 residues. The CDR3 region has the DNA TGTGCCAGCAGCTCGCAACCGGGACAGACTATGAACACTGAAGCTTTCTTT. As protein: CASSSQPGQTMNTEAFF.

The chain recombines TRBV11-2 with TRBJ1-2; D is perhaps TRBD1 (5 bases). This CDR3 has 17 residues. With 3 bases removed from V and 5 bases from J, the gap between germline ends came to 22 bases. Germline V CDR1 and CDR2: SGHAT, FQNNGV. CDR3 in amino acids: CASSLDLGTVVGYGYTF. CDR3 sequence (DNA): TGTGCCAGCAGCTTGGACTTGGGGACGGTGGTTGGATATGGCTACACCTTC.

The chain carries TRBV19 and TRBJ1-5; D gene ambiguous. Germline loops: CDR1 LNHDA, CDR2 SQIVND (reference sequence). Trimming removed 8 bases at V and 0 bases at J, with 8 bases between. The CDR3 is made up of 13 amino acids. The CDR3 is CASHSSSNQPQHF. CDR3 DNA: TGTGCCAGTCACAGTTCTAGCAATCAGCCCCAGCATTTT.

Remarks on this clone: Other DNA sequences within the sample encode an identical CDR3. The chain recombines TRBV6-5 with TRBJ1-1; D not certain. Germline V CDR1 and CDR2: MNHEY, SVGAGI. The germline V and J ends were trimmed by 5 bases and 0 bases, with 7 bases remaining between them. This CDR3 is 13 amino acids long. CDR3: CASSPTMNTEAFF. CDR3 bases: TGTGCCAGCAGTCCTACCATGAACACTGAAGCTTTCTTT.

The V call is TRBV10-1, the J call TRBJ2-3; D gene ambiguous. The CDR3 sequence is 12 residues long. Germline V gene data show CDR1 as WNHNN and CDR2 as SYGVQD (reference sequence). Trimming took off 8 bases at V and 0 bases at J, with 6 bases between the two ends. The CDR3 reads CASADSTDTQYF. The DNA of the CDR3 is TGCGCCAGCGCCGATAGCACAGATACGCAGTATTTT.

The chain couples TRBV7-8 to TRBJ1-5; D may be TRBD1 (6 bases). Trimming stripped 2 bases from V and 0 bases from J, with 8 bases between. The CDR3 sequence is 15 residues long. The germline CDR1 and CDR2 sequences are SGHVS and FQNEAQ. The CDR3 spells CASSLQGSSNQPQHF. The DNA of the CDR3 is TGTGCCAGCAGCTTACAGGGGAGTAGCAATCAGCCCCAGCATTTT. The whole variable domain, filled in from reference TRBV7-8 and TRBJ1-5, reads GAGVSQSPRYKVAKRGQDVALRCDPISGHVSLFWYQQALGQGPEFLTYFQNEAQLDKSGLPSDRFFAERPEGSVSTLKIQRTQQEDSAVYLCASSLQGSSNQPQHFGDGTRLSIL.

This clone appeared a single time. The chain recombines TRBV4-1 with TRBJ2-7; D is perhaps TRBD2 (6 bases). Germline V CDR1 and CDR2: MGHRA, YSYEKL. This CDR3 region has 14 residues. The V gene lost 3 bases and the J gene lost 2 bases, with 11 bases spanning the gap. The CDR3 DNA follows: TGCGCCAGCAGCCACCGCCCGGGGGCCTACGAGCAGTACTTC. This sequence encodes CASSHRPGAYEQYF.

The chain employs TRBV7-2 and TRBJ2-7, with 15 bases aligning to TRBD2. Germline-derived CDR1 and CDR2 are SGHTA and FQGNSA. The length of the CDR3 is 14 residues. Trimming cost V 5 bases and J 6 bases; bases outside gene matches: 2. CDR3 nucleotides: TGTGCCAGCAGCCCGGGACTAGCGGGAGGCGAGCAGTACTTC. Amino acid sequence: CASSPGLAGGEQYF.

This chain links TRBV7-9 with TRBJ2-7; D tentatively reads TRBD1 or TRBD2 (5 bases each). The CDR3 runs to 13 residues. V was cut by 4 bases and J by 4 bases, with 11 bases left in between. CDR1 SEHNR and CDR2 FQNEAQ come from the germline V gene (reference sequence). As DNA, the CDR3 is TGTGCCAGCAGCTCGAATTGGGGGTACGAGCAGTACTTC. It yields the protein CASSSNWGYEQYF.

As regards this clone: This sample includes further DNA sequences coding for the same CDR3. The CDR3 DNA reads as TGTGCCAGCAGTAGCGCCTCCTACAATGAGCAGTTCTTC. Protein product: CASSSASYNEQFF. V is TRBV7-6 and J is TRBJ2-1; D might be TRBD2 (5 bases). Germline CDR1 SGHVS, CDR2 FNYEAQ. Trimming stripped 6 bases from V and 0 bases from J, with 6 bases between. The CDR3 loop spans 13 amino acids.

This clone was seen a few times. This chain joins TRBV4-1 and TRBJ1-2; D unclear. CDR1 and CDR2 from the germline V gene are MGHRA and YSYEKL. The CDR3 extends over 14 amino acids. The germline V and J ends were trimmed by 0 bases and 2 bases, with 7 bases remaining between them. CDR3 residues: CASSQESVNYGYTF. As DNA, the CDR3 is TGCGCCAGCAGCCAAGAGAGTGTGAACTATGGCTACACCTTC.

The chain's CDR3 is CASSQDGSGEGNEQFF. CDR3 DNA sequence: TGCGCCAGCAGCCAAGACGGTAGCGGGGAGGGGAATGAGCAGTTCTTC. The chain has TRBV4-3 and TRBJ2-1, with 8 positions matching TRBD2. The trim removed 0 bases at V and 7 bases at J, leaving 8 bases unmatched. The CDR3 is 16 amino acids. In germline, CDR1 is LGHNA, CDR2 YSLEER.

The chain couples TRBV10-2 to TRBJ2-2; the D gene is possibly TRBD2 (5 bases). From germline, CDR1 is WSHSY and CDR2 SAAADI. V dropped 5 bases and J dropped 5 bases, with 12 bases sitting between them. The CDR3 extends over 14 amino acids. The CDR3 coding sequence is TGCGCCAGCAGTCTCTCCACGGGGACCGGGGAGCTGTTTTTT. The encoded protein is CASSLSTGTGELFF.

The DNA for the CDR3 is TGTGCCAGCAGCCTACCCCCAGGGACTAGCGGCTACAATGAGCAGTTCTTC. Translated: CASSLPPGTSGYNEQFF. The rearrangement links TRBV7-9 to TRBJ2-1, with 11 bases fitting TRBD2. The J segment lost 3 bases and the V segment lost 5 bases, leaving 9 bases of the junction unmatched. Germline lookup yields CDR1 SEHNR and CDR2 FQNEAQ (reference sequence). CDR3 length: 17 residues. Supplemented by reference TRBV7-9 and TRBJ2-1, the full variable domain reads DTGVSQNPRHKITKRGQNVTFRCDPISEHNRLYWYRQTLGQGPEFLTYFQNEAQLEKSRLLSDRFSAERPKGSFSTLEIQRTEQGDSAMYLCASSLPPGTSGYNEQFFGPGTRLTVL.

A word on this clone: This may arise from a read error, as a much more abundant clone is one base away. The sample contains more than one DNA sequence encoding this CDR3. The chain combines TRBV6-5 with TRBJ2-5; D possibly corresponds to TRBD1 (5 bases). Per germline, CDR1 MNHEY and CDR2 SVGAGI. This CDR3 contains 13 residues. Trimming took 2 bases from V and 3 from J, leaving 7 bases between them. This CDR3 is CASSYDSEETQYF. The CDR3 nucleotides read TGTGCCAGCAGTTACGACAGTGAAGAGACCCAGTACTTC.

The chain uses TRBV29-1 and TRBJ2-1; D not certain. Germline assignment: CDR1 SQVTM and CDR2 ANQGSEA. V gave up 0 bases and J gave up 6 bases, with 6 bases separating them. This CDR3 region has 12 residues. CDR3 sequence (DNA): TGCAGCGTTGAAGACTCCGGCAATGAGCAGTTCTTC. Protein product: CSVEDSGNEQFF.